Only a few counts were recorded for the clone carrying this T cell receptor beta chain. Its antigen is undetermined. This sample is drawn from a study of somatic mutations in cytotoxic T cells in rheumatoid arthritis. The wider study: The flow sorting of some V beta antibody-stained T-cell populations reached nearly 100% purity, and the sorted populations included V beta1+ cells sequenced for TCRB.

This CDR3 has 14 amino acids. Germline assignment: CDR1 MNHEY and CDR2 SVGAGI. V shed 3 bases and J shed 5 bases, with 14 bases lying between them. The protocol was immunoSEQ multiplex PCR, while the TCRdb copy is restricted to in-frame clones and leaves out a portion. Altogether 20,000 to 25,000 clones are present, around 84% being singletons, with the ten largest covering approximately 17%. Magnetic beads with positive selection isolated CD4+ and CD8+ fractions, whose purity was verified by flow cytometry. Whole-study findings and limits: Over 20% of CD8+ cells belonged to the largest CD8+ clone in about an eighth of the roughly 60 patients. Patients with rheumatoid arthritis showed a slight underrepresentation of TRBV07, a finding that was never subjected to any adjustment for multiple comparisons.

This sequence was found in a woman between 50 and 59 years old in good health. The sequenced material came from CD8+ T cells sorted from blood. This sequence joins TRBV6-5 and TRBJ2-7; either TRBD1 or TRBD2 may fit D (5 bases each). The CDR3 is CASSYRRGQNEQYF. The CDR3 bases are TGTGCCAGCAGTTATCGTCGGGGCCAAAACGAGCAGTACTTC.